Listed here is a single T cell receptor (beta chain). No antigen is known for it. This entry is derived from a study of CD8 T cells in Susac syndrome. CDR1 is SGHTA and CDR2 is FQGTGA in the germline V gene. The ends lost 0 bases at V and 6 bases at J; junction bases unmatched: 2. There are 15 residues in the CDR3. An amount of RNA that ranged from roughly 0.45 to 1 ug was reverse transcribed with random hexamers. TCRdb itself ran the immunoSEQ multiplex PCR reads through MiXCR, one entry per CDR3 protein. The sample comprises under 250,000 distinct CDR3 sequences, about 95% of which are singletons, and roughly 0.14% rests with the top ten. General study findings and limits: TCR sequencing and HLA analysis covered a relatively small number of individuals. Expansion of clones was not seen in the CD4+ T cell repertoires of Susac syndrome.

In Susac syndrome patients, recently defined diagnostic criteria for definite or probable disease were met. The CD8+ and CD4+ T cells were negatively isolated, with the TEMRA cells enriched by FACS. Sequencing was performed on CD4+ T cells from PBMCs. This rearrangement joins TRBV7-3 to TRBJ1-6; the match to TRBD1 covers 7 bases. This clonotype originated in a human donor with Susac syndrome. The CDR3 spells CASSLTGQSNSPLHF. The CDR3 nucleotides read TGTGCCAGCAGCTTAACGGGACAGTCTAATTCACCCCTCCACTTT.